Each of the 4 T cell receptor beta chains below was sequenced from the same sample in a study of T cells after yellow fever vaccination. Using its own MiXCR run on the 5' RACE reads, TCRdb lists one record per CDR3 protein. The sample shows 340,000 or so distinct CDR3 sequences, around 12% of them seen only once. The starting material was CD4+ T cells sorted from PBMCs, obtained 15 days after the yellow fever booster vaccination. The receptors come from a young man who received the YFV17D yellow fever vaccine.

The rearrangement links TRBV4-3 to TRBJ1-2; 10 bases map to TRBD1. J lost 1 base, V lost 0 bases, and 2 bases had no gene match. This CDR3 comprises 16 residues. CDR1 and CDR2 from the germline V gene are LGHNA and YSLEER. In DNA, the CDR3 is TGCGCCAGCAGCCAAGATCGGGACAGGGGTAACTATGGCTACACCTTC. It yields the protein CASSQDRDRGNYGYTF.

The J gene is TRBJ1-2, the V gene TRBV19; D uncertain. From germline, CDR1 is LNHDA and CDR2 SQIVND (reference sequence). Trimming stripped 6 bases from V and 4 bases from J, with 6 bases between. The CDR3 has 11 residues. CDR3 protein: CASRQFYGYTF. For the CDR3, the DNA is TGTGCCAGTAGACAGTTCTATGGCTACACCTTC.

The CDR3 protein is CASSARTGREQYF. The CDR3 bases are TGTGCCAGCAGCGCCAGGACAGGGCGGGAGCAGTACTTC. This chain links TRBV7-2 with TRBJ2-7; 8 bases are a match to TRBD1. J lost 7 bases, V lost 5 bases, and 7 bases had no gene match. The germline CDR1 and CDR2 sequences are SGHTA and FQGNSA. The CDR3 is 13 residues long.

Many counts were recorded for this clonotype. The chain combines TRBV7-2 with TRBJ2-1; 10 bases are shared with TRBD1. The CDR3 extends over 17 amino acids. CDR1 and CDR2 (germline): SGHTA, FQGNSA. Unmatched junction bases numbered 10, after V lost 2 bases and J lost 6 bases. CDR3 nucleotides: TGTGCCAGCAGCTTAATACTAGGACAGGGGGTTTTCAATGAGCAGTTCTTC. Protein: CASSLILGQGVFNEQFF.